This T cell receptor beta chain was observed in a study of blood T cell repertoires in COVID-19. Across the whole study: The United States, Italy and Spain supplied acute and convalescent COVID-19 samples.

Clones were sequenced by immunoSEQ multiplex PCR, and TCRdb holds only the in-frame ones, with some missing. Of 450,000 or so clones listed, around nine tenths are singletons. Material: peripheral blood. The TCR originated in a man aged 18 to 35 with COVID-19, enrolled during active disease.

The CDR3, as DNA: TGCGCCAGCAGCTCGGAGCTAGCGTACTATGGCTACACCTTC. Translation: CASSSELAYYGYTF. V and J are TRBV5-1 and TRBJ1-2; no reliable D call. Germline-derived CDR1 and CDR2 are SGHRS and YFSETQ. Trimming stripped 3 bases from V and 3 bases from J, with 12 bases between. The CDR3 spans 14 residues.